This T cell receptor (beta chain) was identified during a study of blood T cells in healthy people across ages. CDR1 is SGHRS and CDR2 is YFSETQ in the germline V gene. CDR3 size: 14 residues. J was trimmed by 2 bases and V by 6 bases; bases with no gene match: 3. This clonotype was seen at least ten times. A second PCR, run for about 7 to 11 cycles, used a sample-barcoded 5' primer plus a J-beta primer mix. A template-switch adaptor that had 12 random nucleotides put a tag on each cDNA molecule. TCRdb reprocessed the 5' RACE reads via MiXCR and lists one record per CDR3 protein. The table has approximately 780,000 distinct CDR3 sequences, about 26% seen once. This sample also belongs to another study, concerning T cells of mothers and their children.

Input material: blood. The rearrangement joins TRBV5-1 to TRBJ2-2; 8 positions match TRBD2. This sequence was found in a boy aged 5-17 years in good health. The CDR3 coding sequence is TGCGCCAGCAAGAGCGGGGGAAACACCGGGGAGCTGTTTTTT. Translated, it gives CASKSGGNTGELFF. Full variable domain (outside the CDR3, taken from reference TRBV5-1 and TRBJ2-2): KAGVTQTPRYLIKTRGQQVTLSCSPISGHRSVSWYQQTPGQGLQFLFEYFSETQRNKGNFPGRFSGRQFSNSRSEMNVSTLELGDSALYLCASKSGGNTGELFFGEGSRLTVL.